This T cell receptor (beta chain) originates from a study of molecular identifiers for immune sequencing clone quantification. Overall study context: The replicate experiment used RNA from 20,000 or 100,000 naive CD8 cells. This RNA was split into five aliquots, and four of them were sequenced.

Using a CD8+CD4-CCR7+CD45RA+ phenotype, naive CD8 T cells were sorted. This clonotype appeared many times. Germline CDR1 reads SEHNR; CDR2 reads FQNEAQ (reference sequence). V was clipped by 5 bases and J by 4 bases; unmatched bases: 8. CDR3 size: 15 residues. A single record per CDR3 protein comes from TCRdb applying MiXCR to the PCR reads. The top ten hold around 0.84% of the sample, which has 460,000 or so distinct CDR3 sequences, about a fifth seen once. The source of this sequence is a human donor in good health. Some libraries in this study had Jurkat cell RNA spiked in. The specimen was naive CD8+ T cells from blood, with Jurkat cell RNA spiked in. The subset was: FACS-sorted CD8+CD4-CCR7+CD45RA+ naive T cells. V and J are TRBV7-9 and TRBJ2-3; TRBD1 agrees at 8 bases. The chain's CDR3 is CASSHFGQGPDTQYF. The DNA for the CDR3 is TGTGCCAGCAGCCATTTCGGACAGGGCCCAGATACGCAGTATTTT.